The 8 T cell receptor beta chains reported below all come from one sample, sequenced in a study of T-cell memory formation after mild COVID-19. TCRdb itself ran the 5' RACE reads through MiXCR, one entry per CDR3 protein. The table has approximately 210,000 distinct CDR3 sequences, around 20% seen once. Input material: PBMCs or a T cell subset sorted from them (not recorded which). The receptors derive from an adult woman who had mild COVID-19 (a few samples of this study predate the infection). Cell type and time point are not known.

Only a few counts were recorded for this clonotype. This chain joins TRBV20-1 and TRBJ1-2; D not certain. The CDR3 has 14 residues. Between the trimmed V and J ends, which lost 6 bases and 4 bases, there was a span of 18 bases. Germline V CDR1 and CDR2: DFQATT, SNEGSKA (reference sequence). CDR3 coding DNA: TGCAGTGCAAGACTAGGGAGGGCGATCTATGGCTACACCTTC. Translation: CSARLGRAIYGYTF.

CDR3 in DNA: TGCGCCAGCAGCTCTTCGACCAAGAGTTCGAACATTCAGTACTTC. This codes for CASSSSTKSSNIQYF. The V call is TRBV5-1, the J call TRBJ2-4, with D uncertain. The length of the CDR3 is 15 residues. Looked up from germline, CDR1 is SGHRS and CDR2 is YFSETQ. V was shortened by 3 bases and J by 7 bases, with 17 bases between the two germline ends.

Comments on this clonotype: At one end the junction does not follow the germline gene, possibly because of a read error. V is TRBV5-1 and J is TRBJ2-7; 10 bases agree with TRBD2. Germline V gene lookup returns CDR1 SGHRS and CDR2 YFSETQ. This CDR3 contains 16 residues. The CDR3 reads CASSLAPSGGSYEQYF. CDR3 nucleotides: TGCGCTAGCAGCTTGGCCCCTAGCGGGGGCTCCTACGAGCAGTACTTC.

V and J are TRBV20-1 and TRBJ2-7; the match to TRBD1 covers 9 bases. V was pared by 3 bases and J by 7 bases, with 7 bases of the junction left unmatched. Germline V CDR1 and CDR2: DFQATT, SNEGSKA (reference sequence). The CDR3 runs 13 residues. Written as DNA, the CDR3 is TGCAGTGCTAGTACCGGGACAGGGTTGGAGCAGTACTTC. It yields the protein CSASTGTGLEQYF.

The CDR3 reads CASSFDRSSYNEQFF. The DNA for the CDR3 is TGTGCCAGCAGTTTTGACAGGAGCTCCTACAATGAGCAGTTCTTC. This rearrangement joins TRBV6-5 to TRBJ2-1; weak D call: TRBD1 (6 bases). V dropped 4 bases and J dropped 0 bases, with 10 bases sitting between them. The length of the CDR3 is 15 residues. In germline, CDR1 is MNHEY, CDR2 SVGAGI.

The J gene is TRBJ1-2, the V gene TRBV7-3; no firm D call. The CDR3 runs 13 residues. The germline CDR1 and CDR2 sequences are SGHTA and FQGTGA. V lost 0 bases and J lost 8, with 10 bases in between. In DNA form, the CDR3 reads TGTGCCAGCAGCTTAACCCCGTCCGCGGGCTACACCTTC. Translation: CASSLTPSAGYTF.

The V and J genes are TRBV24-1 and TRBJ2-3; maybe TRBD2 (6 bases). Trimming stripped 0 bases from V and 1 base from J, with 16 bases between. The CDR3 is made up of 18 amino acids. Germline CDR1 KGHDR, CDR2 SFDVKD. CDR3 in DNA: TGTGCCACCAGTGATTTGCGGCTAGCAGCGGGCGGCACAGATACGCAGTATTTT. It codes for CATSDLRLAAGGTDTQYF.

This clonotype was recorded a few times. The genes are TRBV3-1 and TRBJ1-3; D is possibly TRBD1 (5 bases). The ends were cut back, 5 bases at V and 5 bases at J, with 13 bases in the middle. The CDR3 runs 14 residues. CDR1 is LGHDT and CDR2 is YNNKEL in the germline V gene (reference sequence). The CDR3 reads CASSLRQGRNTIYF. CDR3 nucleotides: TGTGCCAGCAGCTTAAGGCAGGGAAGAAACACCATATATTTT.